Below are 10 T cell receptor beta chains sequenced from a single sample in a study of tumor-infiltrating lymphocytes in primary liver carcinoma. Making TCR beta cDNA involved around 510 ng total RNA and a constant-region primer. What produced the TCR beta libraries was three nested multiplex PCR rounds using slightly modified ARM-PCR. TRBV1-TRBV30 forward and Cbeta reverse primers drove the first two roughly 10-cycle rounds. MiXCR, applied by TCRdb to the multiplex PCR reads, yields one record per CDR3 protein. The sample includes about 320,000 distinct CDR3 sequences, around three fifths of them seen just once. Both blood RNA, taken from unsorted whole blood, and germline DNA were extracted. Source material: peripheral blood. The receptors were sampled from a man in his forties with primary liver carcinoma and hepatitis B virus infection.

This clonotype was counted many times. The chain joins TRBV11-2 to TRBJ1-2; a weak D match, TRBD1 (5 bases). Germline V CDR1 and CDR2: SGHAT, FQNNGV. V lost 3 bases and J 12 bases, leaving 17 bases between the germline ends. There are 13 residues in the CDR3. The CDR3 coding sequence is TGTGCCAGCAGCTTCTCGGACACGGGAAGGAACACCTTC. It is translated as CASSFSDTGRNTF.

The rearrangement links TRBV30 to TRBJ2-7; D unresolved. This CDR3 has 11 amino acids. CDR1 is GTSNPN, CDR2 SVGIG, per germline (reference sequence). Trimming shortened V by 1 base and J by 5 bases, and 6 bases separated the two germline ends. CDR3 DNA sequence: TGTGCCTGGAGTGCCGACAACGAGCAGTACTTC. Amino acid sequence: CAWSADNEQYF.

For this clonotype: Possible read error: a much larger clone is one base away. The CDR3 reads CATLAGAPAYIEQFF. The CDR3 coding sequence is TGTGCCACCTTAGCGGGAGCGCCGGCCTACATTGAGCAGTTCTTC. The J gene is TRBJ2-1, the V gene TRBV6-1; 9 bases line up with TRBD2. Germline values: CDR1 MNHNS, CDR2 SASEGT. This CDR3 has 15 residues.

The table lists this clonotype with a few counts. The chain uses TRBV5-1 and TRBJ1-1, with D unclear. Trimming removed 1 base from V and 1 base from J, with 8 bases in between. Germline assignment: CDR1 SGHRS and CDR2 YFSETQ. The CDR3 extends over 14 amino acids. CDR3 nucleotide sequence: TGCGCCAGCAGCTTGACACAGACGAACACTGAAGCTTTCTTT. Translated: CASSLTQTNTEAFF.

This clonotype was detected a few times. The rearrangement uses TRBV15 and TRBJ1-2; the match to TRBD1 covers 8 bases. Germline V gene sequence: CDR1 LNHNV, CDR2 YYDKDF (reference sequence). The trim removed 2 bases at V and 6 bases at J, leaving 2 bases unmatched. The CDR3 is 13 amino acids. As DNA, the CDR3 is TGTGCCACCAGCAGACAGGGGGCGGATGGCTACACCTTC. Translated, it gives CATSRQGADGYTF. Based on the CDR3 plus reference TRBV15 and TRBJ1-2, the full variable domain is DAMVIQNPRYQVTQFGKPVTLSCSQTLNHNVMYWYQQKSSQAPKLLFHYYDKDFNNEADTPDNFQSRRPNTSFCFLDIRSPGLGDTAMYLCATSRQGADGYTFGSGTRLTVV.

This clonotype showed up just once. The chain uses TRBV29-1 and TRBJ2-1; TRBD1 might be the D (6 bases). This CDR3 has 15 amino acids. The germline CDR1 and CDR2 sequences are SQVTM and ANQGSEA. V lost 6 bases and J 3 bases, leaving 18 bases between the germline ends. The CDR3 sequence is CSVAGASGNYNEQFF. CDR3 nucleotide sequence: TGCAGCGTCGCAGGGGCTAGTGGGAACTACAATGAGCAGTTCTTC.

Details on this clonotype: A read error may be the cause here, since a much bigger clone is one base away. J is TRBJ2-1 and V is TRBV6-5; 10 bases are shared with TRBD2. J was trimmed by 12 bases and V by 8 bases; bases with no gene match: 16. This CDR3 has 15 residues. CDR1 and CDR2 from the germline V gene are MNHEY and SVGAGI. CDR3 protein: CASHSGRRVGGAQFF. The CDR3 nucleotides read TGTGCCAGCCATAGCGGGAGGCGGGTAGGCGGTGCGCAGTTCTTC.

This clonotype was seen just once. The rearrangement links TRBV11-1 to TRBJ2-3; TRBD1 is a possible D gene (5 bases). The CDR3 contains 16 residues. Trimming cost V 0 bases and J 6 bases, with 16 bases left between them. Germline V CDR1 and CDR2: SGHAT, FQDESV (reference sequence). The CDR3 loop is CASSLAGLYPTDTQYF. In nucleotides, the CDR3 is TGTGCCAGCAGCTTAGCGGGGCTTTATCCTACGGATACGCAGTATTTT.

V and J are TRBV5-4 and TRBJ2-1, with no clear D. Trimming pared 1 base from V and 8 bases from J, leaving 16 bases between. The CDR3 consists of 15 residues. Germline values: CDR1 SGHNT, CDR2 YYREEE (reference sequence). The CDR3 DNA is TGTGCCAGCAGCTTGAGAAAGGTCAGTCTCGATGAGCAGTTCTTC. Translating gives CASSLRKVSLDEQFF.

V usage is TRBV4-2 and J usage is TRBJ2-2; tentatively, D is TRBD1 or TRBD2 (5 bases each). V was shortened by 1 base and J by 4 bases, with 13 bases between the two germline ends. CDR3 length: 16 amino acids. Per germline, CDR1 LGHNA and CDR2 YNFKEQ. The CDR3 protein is CASSQAQGAATGELFF. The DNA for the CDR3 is TGTGCCAGCAGCCAAGCCCAGGGAGCGGCCACCGGGGAGCTGTTTTTT.